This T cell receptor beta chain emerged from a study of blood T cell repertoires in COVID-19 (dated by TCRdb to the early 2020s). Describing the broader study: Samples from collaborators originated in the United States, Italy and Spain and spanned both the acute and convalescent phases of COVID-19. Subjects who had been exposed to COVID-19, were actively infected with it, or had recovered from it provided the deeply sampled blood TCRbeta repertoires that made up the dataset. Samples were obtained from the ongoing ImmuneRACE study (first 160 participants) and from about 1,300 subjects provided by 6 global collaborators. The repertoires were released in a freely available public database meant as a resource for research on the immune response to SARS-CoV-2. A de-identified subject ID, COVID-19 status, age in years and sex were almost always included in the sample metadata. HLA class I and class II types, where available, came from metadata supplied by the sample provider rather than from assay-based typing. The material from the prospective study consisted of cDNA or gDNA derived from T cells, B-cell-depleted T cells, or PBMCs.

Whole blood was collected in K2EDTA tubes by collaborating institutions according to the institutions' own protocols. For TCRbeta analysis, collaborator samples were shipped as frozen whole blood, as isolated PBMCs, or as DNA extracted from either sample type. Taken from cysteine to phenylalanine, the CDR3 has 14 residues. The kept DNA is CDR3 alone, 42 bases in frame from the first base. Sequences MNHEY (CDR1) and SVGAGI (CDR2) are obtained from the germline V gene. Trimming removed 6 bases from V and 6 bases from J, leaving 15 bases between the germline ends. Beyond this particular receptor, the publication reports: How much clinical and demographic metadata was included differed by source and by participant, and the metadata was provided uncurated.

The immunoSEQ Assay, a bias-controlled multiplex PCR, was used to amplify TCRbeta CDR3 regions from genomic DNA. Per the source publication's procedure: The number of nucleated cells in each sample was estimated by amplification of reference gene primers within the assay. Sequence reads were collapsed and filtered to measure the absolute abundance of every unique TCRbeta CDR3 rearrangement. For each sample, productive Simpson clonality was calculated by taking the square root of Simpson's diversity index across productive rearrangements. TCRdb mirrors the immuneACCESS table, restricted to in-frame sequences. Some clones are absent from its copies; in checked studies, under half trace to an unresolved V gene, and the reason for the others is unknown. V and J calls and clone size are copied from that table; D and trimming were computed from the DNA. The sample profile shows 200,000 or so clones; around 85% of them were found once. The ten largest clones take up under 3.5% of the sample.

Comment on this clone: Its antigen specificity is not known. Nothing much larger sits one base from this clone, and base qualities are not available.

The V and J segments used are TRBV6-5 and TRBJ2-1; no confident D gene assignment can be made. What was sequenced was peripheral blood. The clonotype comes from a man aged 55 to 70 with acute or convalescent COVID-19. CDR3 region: CASRNAGLRNEQFF. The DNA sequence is TGTGCCAGCAGGAACGCCGGTCTTCGCAATGAGCAGTTCTTC.